This T cell receptor (beta chain) was documented in a study of blood T cell repertoires in COVID-19. Sequencing was performed with immunoSEQ multiplex PCR; in TCRdb, only in-frame clones are kept and a portion is missing. This table holds roughly 300,000 clones, about 89% found once. With 0 bases clipped from V and 5 bases from J, the junction kept 6 bases outside the gene matches. Germline loops: CDR1 MNHEY, CDR2 SMNVEV (reference sequence). This CDR3 has 15 amino acids. What was sequenced was peripheral blood. This receptor was identified in a woman aged 50 to 60 who had recovered from COVID-19. The gene calls are TRBV27 and TRBJ2-7; TRBD1 matches 8 bases. Written as DNA, the CDR3 is TGTGCCAGCAGTTTATCTCGGACAGGGAGCCACGAGCAGTACTTC. It translates to CASSLSRTGSHEQYF.